A single sample gave rise to the 18 T cell receptor beta chains below, sequenced in a study of shared clonotypes between healthy human individuals. The table came from immunoSEQ multiplex PCR; TCRdb's copy has only in-frame clones and leaves some out. The sample records millions of clones, 90% to 95% being singletons. The sample was naive CD4+ T cells from PBMCs. Subset meaning: CD45RA+ positively selected. The receptors were gathered from a young man in good health. Some clones in this sample may be carry-over from other donors' samples.

The genes are TRBV28 and TRBJ1-1, with D perhaps TRBD1 (6 bases). Germline V CDR1 and CDR2: MDHEN, SYDVKM. The V end lost 10 bases, the J end lost 5 bases, and 17 bases lay between the germline ends. This CDR3 has 13 amino acids. CDR3 region: CATRDGGRTEAFF. CDR3 nucleotides: TGTGCCACCAGGGATGGGGGGCGTACTGAAGCTTTCTTT.

The chain joins TRBV10-2 to TRBJ1-6; D gene ambiguous. The V and J ends lost 3 bases and 10 bases respectively, with 16 bases between them. The CDR3 contains 15 residues. From germline, CDR1 is WSHSY and CDR2 SAAADI. CDR3 sequence reads: CASSDLFLDRSPLHF. The CDR3 DNA follows: TGCGCCAGCAGTGATTTATTTTTGGATCGGTCACCCCTCCACTTT.

In its sample, this clone was seen a few times. This chain's CDR3 is CASRGSRAGNQPQHF. CDR3 DNA sequence: TGTGCCAGCAGGGGGTCTCGGGCTGGCAATCAGCCCCAGCATTTT. The chain has TRBV2 and TRBJ1-5; no clear D gene. The germline gives CDR1 SNHLY, CDR2 FYNNEI. V was pared by 6 bases and J by 2 bases, with 14 bases between. This CDR3 contains 15 residues.

This rearrangement joins TRBV18 to TRBJ1-2, with D unclear. Germline loops: CDR1 KGHSH, CDR2 LQKENI. Trimming removed 2 bases at V and 0 bases at J, with 13 bases between. This CDR3 spans 16 amino acids. The CDR3, as DNA: TGTGCCAGCTCACCATTCTTTAAATTAGCTAACTATGGCTACACCTTC. Protein: CASSPFFKLANYGYTF. Using reference TRBV18 and TRBJ1-2 for the parts outside the CDR3, the full variable domain is NAGVMQNPRHLVRRRGQEARLRCSPMKGHSHVYWYRQLPEEGLKFMVYLQKENIIDESGMPKERFSAEFPKEGPSILRIQQVVRGDSAAYFCASSPFFKLANYGYTFGSGTRLTVV.

This sequence joins TRBV18 and TRBJ1-1, with TRBD1 as a possible D gene (5 bases). CDR3 length: 13 amino acids. Germline values: CDR1 KGHSH, CDR2 LQKENI. Trimming stripped 5 bases from V and 1 base from J, with 8 bases between. The CDR3 reads CASSGGQNTEAFF. CDR3 in DNA: TGTGCCAGCTCAGGAGGACAGAACACTGAAGCTTTCTTT.

The chain links TRBV5-1 to TRBJ2-2; D gene unclear. Trimming removed 3 bases at V and 3 bases at J, with 9 bases between. Germline V lookup: CDR1 SGHRS, CDR2 YFSETQ. The CDR3 sequence is 14 residues long. Here the CDR3 reads CASSSVPYTGELFF. CDR3 bases: TGCGCCAGCAGCTCCGTCCCCTACACCGGGGAGCTGTTTTTT.

This rearrangement joins TRBV28 to TRBJ2-3, with 12 positions matching TRBD2. The CDR3 consists of 17 residues. The J segment lost 6 bases and the V segment lost 4 bases, leaving 11 bases of the junction unmatched. Germline loops: CDR1 MDHEN, CDR2 SYDVKM. The CDR3 coding sequence is TGTGCCAGCAGTTCCCCCACGACTAGCGGGAGAGGGGATACGCAGTATTTT. Translated, it gives CASSSPTTSGRGDTQYF.

The chain recombines TRBV7-2 with TRBJ1-4, with D unresolved. This CDR3 is 15 amino acids long. The germline gives CDR1 SGHTA, CDR2 FQGNSA. Trimming cost V 3 bases and J 7 bases, with 15 bases left between them. The CDR3 coding sequence is TGTGCCAGCAGCTTCCGGGCCACCACGGGTGAAAAACTGTTTTTT. The encoded protein is CASSFRATTGEKLFF. Based on the CDR3 plus reference TRBV7-2 and TRBJ1-4, the full variable domain is GAGVSQSPSNKVTEKGKDVELRCDPISGHTALYWYRQSLGQGLEFLIYFQGNSAPDKSGLPSDRFSAERTGGSVSTLTIQRTQQEDSAVYLCASSFRATTGEKLFFGSGTQLSVL.

The chain recombines TRBV29-1 with TRBJ2-7; no firm D call. The CDR3 totals 13 residues. The V gene lost 5 bases and the J gene lost 2 bases, with 13 bases spanning the gap. CDR1 is SQVTM, CDR2 ANQGSEA, per germline. For the CDR3, the DNA is TGCAGCGTTCGGTTGTCCGAGACCTACGAGCAGTACTTC. The encoded protein is CSVRLSETYEQYF.

The CDR3 nucleotides are TGCAGCGTTGTTCGGGGGGCTAGGTCCTACGAGCAGTACTTC. As protein: CSVVRGARSYEQYF. The V and J genes are TRBV29-1 and TRBJ2-7, with D maybe TRBD2 (7 bases). Germline CDR1 and CDR2: SQVTM and ANQGSEA. Trimming removed 4 bases at V and 1 base at J, with 14 bases between. This CDR3 contains 14 residues.

This sequence joins TRBV18 and TRBJ2-3, with a possible D match to TRBD1 (6 bases). Germline V gene data show CDR1 as KGHSH and CDR2 as LQKENI. V gave up 6 bases and J gave up 1 base, with 14 bases separating them. The CDR3 extends over 15 amino acids. As DNA, the CDR3 is TGTGCCAGCTCCCGAGAGGGGGACGGCACAGATACGCAGTATTTT. It encodes CASSREGDGTDTQYF. Full variable domain (missing parts from reference TRBV18 and TRBJ2-3): NAGVMQNPRHLVRRRGQEARLRCSPMKGHSHVYWYRQLPEEGLKFMVYLQKENIIDESGMPKERFSAEFPKEGPSILRIQQVVRGDSAAYFCASSREGDGTDTQYFGPGTRLTVL.

In its sample, this clone was seen once. V usage is TRBV2 and J usage is TRBJ2-2; D is perhaps TRBD1 (6 bases). Germline V gene lookup returns CDR1 SNHLY and CDR2 FYNNEI. The CDR3 covers 15 residues. V was trimmed by 2 bases and J by 5 bases, leaving 12 bases between them. CDR3 loop: CASSERLRGTGELFF. Written as DNA, the CDR3 is TGTGCCAGCAGTGAAAGGCTAAGGGGGACCGGGGAGCTGTTTTTT.

This clone was observed a few times. J is TRBJ1-5 and V is TRBV19; a weak D match, TRBD1 (5 bases). V dropped 7 bases and J dropped 3 bases, with 19 bases sitting between them. This CDR3 is built from 16 residues. Germline V CDR1 and CDR2: LNHDA, SQIVND (reference sequence). CDR3 loop: CASKPGRRTPNQPQHF. CDR3 bases: TGTGCCAGTAAACCGGGACGGAGAACGCCCAATCAGCCCCAGCATTTT. The full variable domain, rest sourced from reference TRBV19 and TRBJ1-5, is DGGITQSPKYLFRKEGQNVTLSCEQNLNHDAMYWYRQDPGQGLRLIYYSQIVNDFQKGDIAEGYSVSREKKESFPLTVTSAQKNPTAFYLCASKPGRRTPNQPQHFGDGTRLSIL.

This clone was seen only once. This rearrangement joins TRBV5-1 to TRBJ1-1; D may be TRBD1 (6 bases). Trimming shortened V by 5 bases and J by 1 base, and 12 bases separated the two germline ends. This CDR3 spans 14 amino acids. CDR1 is SGHRS, CDR2 YFSETQ, per germline. For the CDR3, the DNA is TGCGCCAGCAGTACACAGGGAGCGAACACTGAAGCTTTCTTT. It translates to CASSTQGANTEAFF.

The gene calls are TRBV27 and TRBJ1-2; possible D gene TRBD1, 5 bases. Trimming shortened V by 4 bases and J by 6 bases, and 12 bases separated the two germline ends. This CDR3 region has 13 residues. Germline CDR1 reads MNHEY; CDR2 reads SMNVEV (reference sequence). DNA for the CDR3: TGTGCCAGCAGTTACTCAAGGGGCCATGGCTACACCTTC. This encodes CASSYSRGHGYTF.

J is TRBJ1-1 and V is TRBV7-9, with 11 bases matching TRBD1. This CDR3 is 18 amino acids long. Germline lookup yields CDR1 SEHNR and CDR2 FQNEAQ (reference sequence). The V segment lost 1 base and the J segment 4 bases; nucleotides outside the gene matches: 11. CDR3 amino acids: CASSLGAGTGGGFTEAFF. The CDR3 bases are TGTGCCAGCAGCTTAGGTGCTGGGACAGGGGGGGGATTCACTGAAGCTTTCTTT.

The chain employs TRBV27 and TRBJ1-2; possible D gene TRBD1, 5 bases. The CDR3 runs 14 residues. The ends were cut back, 6 bases at V and 4 bases at J, with 15 bases in the middle. The germline CDR1 and CDR2 sequences are MNHEY and SMNVEV (reference sequence). CDR3 residues: CASRISGTPYGYTF. The CDR3 nucleotides are TGTGCCAGCAGGATCAGCGGGACTCCCTATGGCTACACCTTC.

This clone showed up just once. V is TRBV27 and J is TRBJ2-7; D may match TRBD1 or TRBD2 (6 bases each). CDR3 length: 14 amino acids. The ends were cut back, 6 bases at V and 0 bases at J, with 12 bases in the middle. Germline assignment: CDR1 MNHEY and CDR2 SMNVEV (reference sequence). DNA of the CDR3: TGTGCCAGCAGGCTTAGGGGGGACTCCTACGAGCAGTACTTC. As protein: CASRLRGDSYEQYF.